This passage covers 17 T cell receptor beta chains from one sample sequenced in a study of blood T cell repertoires in COVID-19. The table came from immunoSEQ multiplex PCR; TCRdb's copy has only in-frame clones and leaves some out. Of 150,000 to 200,000 clones listed, about 85% are singletons. Source material: peripheral blood. Source of these receptors: a man in his 60s with active or convalescent COVID-19.

The V and J genes are TRBV7-3 and TRBJ2-5; D perhaps matches TRBD2 (6 bases). CDR3 length: 13 residues. The germline CDR1 and CDR2 sequences are SGHTA and FQGTGA. V gave up 3 bases and J gave up 4 bases, with 9 bases separating them. The CDR3 here is CASSFGRGETQYF. Here the CDR3 DNA reads TGTGCCAGCAGCTTCGGGCGGGGAGAGACCCAGTACTTC.

This chain connects TRBV7-2 to TRBJ1-5; no firm D call. V shed 2 bases and J shed 4 bases, with 12 bases lying between them. The germline CDR1 and CDR2 sequences are SGHTA and FQGNSA. This CDR3 spans 15 amino acids. CDR3 in amino acids: CASSLLGRPNQPQHF. In DNA form, the CDR3 reads TGTGCCAGCAGCTTACTGGGCAGGCCTAATCAGCCCCAGCATTTT.

The chain uses TRBV25-1 and TRBJ2-3; 12 bases map to TRBD2. CDR1 and CDR2 from the germline V gene are MGHDK and SYGVNS. The length of the CDR3 is 17 residues. The V gene end was trimmed by 3 bases and the J gene end by 3 bases; junction bases not matched to a gene: 7. The CDR3 coding sequence is TGTGCCAGCAGTGATCCGACTAGCGGGGGACCAACAGATACGCAGTATTTT. Its translation is CASSDPTSGGPTDTQYF.

The CDR3 DNA reads TGTGCCAGCGGGGGGGGGAGAATAAAGGCTTTCTTT. Its translation is CASGGGRIKAFF. The chain couples TRBV3-1 (or the pseudogene TRBV3-2) to TRBJ1-1; possibly TRBD1 for D (5 bases). Between the trimmed V and J ends, which lost 8 bases and 11 bases, there was a span of 18 bases. Germline assignment: CDR1 LGHDT and CDR2 YNNKEL (reference sequence). This CDR3 is 12 amino acids long.

V gene TRBV3-1 (or the pseudogene TRBV3-2) combines with J gene TRBJ2-4; D is possibly TRBD2 (6 bases). Trimming took 0 bases from V and 4 from J, leaving 13 bases between them. Germline V CDR1 and CDR2: LGHDT, YNNKEL (reference sequence). This CDR3 is built from 16 residues. CDR3 in DNA: TGTGCCAGCAGCCAAGATTACGGCGGGGTAAAAAACATTCAGTACTTC. As protein: CASSQDYGGVKNIQYF.

The V and J genes are TRBV2 and TRBJ2-5; the D gene is possibly TRBD1 (6 bases). V was shortened by 6 bases and J by 5 bases, with 31 bases between the two germline ends. Germline V gives CDR1 SNHLY, CDR2 FYNNEI. The CDR3 has 19 residues. The CDR3 reads CASSAYDGRTIAQGETQYF. The CDR3 DNA sequence: TGTGCCAGCAGCGCTTATGACGGACGAACCATAGCCCAGGGGGAGACCCAGTACTTC.

V gene TRBV7-3 combines with J gene TRBJ2-2, with D possibly matching TRBD2 (6 bases). V dropped 2 bases and J dropped 6 bases, with 13 bases sitting between them. Germline V gene data show CDR1 as SGHTA and CDR2 as FQGTGA. CDR3 length: 15 amino acids. The DNA for the CDR3 is TGTGCCAGCAGCTTACAGGACGGGGGTGCCGGGGAGCTGTTTTTT. Translation: CASSLQDGGAGELFF.

The rearrangement joins TRBV11-2 to TRBJ2-6, with 10 nucleotides matching TRBD1. The CDR3 spans 18 residues. The germline V gene encodes CDR1 SGHAT and CDR2 FQNNGV. V was clipped by 3 bases and J by 0 bases; unmatched bases: 5. Here the CDR3 DNA reads TGTGCCAGCAGCTTTCTGGGACAGGGGTTCTCTGGGGCCAACGTCCTGACTTTC. It codes for CASSFLGQGFSGANVLTF.

The chain recombines TRBV9 with TRBJ1-5; possible D gene TRBD1, 6 bases. With 3 bases removed from V and 5 bases from J, the gap between germline ends came to 15 bases. Looked up from germline, CDR1 is SGDLS and CDR2 is YYNGEE. The CDR3 has 15 amino acids. CDR3 protein: CASSARGQKYQPQHF. In DNA form, the CDR3 reads TGTGCCAGCAGCGCCCGAGGACAGAAGTATCAGCCCCAGCATTTT.

This chain links TRBV5-4 with TRBJ2-1; D remains unclear. CDR1 and CDR2 from the germline V gene are SGHNT and YYREEE (reference sequence). V was trimmed by 2 bases and J by 10 bases, leaving 16 bases between them. This CDR3 comprises 14 residues. The CDR3 loop is CASSLVSQAKEQFF. The CDR3 DNA follows: TGTGCCAGCAGCTTAGTAAGTCAGGCCAAAGAGCAGTTCTTC.

The gene calls are TRBV5-1 and TRBJ2-1, with D uncertain. The CDR3 totals 15 residues. Germline CDR1 reads SGHRS; CDR2 reads YFSETQ. V was clipped by 0 bases and J by 4 bases, with 11 bases between them. The CDR3 protein is CASSLDDDKYNEQFF. The CDR3 region has the DNA TGCGCCAGCAGCTTGGATGACGACAAATACAATGAGCAGTTCTTC.

This clone was observed a few times. J is TRBJ1-5 and V is TRBV5-8, with 10 bases lining up with TRBD1. Germline-derived CDR1 and CDR2 are SGHTS and YDEGEE. CDR3 length: 17 amino acids. The V and J ends lost 2 bases and 2 bases, in that order; junction bases with no gene match: 7. CDR3 in DNA: TGTGCCAGCAGCTTCGGGACAGGGGCTTATGGCAATCAGCCCCAGCATTTT. Protein sequence: CASSFGTGAYGNQPQHF.

The chain has TRBV12-5 and TRBJ2-1; weak D call: TRBD2 (6 bases). The CDR3 consists of 12 residues. Germline V gene lookup returns CDR1 LGHNT and CDR2 FRNRAP. The V gene lost 6 bases and the J gene lost 9 bases, with 12 bases spanning the gap. The CDR3 bases are TGTGCTAGTGGCATAGCGGTAAGTGAGCAGTTCTTC. Translated: CASGIAVSEQFF.

The V gene is TRBV5-5, the J gene TRBJ2-2; D unclear. Germline CDR1 and CDR2: SGHKS and YYEKEE (reference sequence). The CDR3 extends over 14 amino acids. Deletions cut 0 bases from V and 1 base from J, with 4 bases between. The CDR3: CASSLGRNTGELFF. CDR3 DNA sequence: TGTGCCAGCAGCTTGGGCAGGAACACCGGGGAGCTGTTTTTT.

The rearrangement uses TRBV7-2 and TRBJ2-1; tentative D call: TRBD2 (6 bases). CDR3 length: 15 residues. Trimming left V 2 bases short and J 4 bases short, with 12 bases between. Looked up from germline, CDR1 is SGHTA and CDR2 is FQGNSA. The CDR3 reads CASSLRTGDYNEQFF. CDR3 nucleotide sequence: TGTGCCAGCAGCTTAAGGACGGGGGATTACAATGAGCAGTTCTTC.

The J gene is TRBJ1-2, the V gene TRBV19; no clear D. V lost 4 bases and J lost 3, with 12 bases in between. Germline V CDR1 and CDR2: LNHDA, SQIVND (reference sequence). This CDR3 region has 14 residues. The CDR3 loop is CASSTTGKHYGYTF. The CDR3 coding sequence is TGTGCCAGTAGTACAACCGGGAAACACTATGGCTACACCTTC.

This sequence joins TRBV11-2 and TRBJ2-7, with D perhaps matching TRBD2 (5 bases). Germline V gives CDR1 SGHAT, CDR2 FQNNGV. Deletions cut 1 base from V and 4 bases from J, with 8 bases between. CDR3 length equals 13 residues. This CDR3 reads CASSLGENYEQYF. DNA for the CDR3: TGTGCCAGCAGCTTAGGGGAGAATTACGAGCAGTACTTC.